This entry describes one T cell receptor beta chain. Its matching antigen is unknown. Germline CDR1 and CDR2: SGHRS and YFSETQ. The CDR3 sequence is 13 residues long. V was clipped by 5 bases and J by 5 bases; unmatched bases: 6. Donors consisted of healthy bone marrow donors. This entry belongs to a study of cytomegalovirus exposure and HLA in healthy donors. The PCR used 60 Vbeta and 13 Jbeta primers. The method was immunoSEQ multiplex PCR; TCRdb's version includes in-frame clones alone and lacks a portion of them. The sample contains approximately 130,000 clones, around three fifths of which appear only once. General study findings and limits: The study put 150 to 200 TCR beta chains on its list as cytomegalovirus-associated.

The sequence was collected from a middle-aged woman in good health and CMV-seronegative. This chain joins TRBV5-1 and TRBJ1-1; 7 nucleotides line up with TRBD1. Material: PBMCs. CDR3 sequence reads: CASRKVQGTEAFF. DNA for the CDR3: TGCGCCAGCAGGAAAGTACAGGGGACTGAAGCTTTCTTT.